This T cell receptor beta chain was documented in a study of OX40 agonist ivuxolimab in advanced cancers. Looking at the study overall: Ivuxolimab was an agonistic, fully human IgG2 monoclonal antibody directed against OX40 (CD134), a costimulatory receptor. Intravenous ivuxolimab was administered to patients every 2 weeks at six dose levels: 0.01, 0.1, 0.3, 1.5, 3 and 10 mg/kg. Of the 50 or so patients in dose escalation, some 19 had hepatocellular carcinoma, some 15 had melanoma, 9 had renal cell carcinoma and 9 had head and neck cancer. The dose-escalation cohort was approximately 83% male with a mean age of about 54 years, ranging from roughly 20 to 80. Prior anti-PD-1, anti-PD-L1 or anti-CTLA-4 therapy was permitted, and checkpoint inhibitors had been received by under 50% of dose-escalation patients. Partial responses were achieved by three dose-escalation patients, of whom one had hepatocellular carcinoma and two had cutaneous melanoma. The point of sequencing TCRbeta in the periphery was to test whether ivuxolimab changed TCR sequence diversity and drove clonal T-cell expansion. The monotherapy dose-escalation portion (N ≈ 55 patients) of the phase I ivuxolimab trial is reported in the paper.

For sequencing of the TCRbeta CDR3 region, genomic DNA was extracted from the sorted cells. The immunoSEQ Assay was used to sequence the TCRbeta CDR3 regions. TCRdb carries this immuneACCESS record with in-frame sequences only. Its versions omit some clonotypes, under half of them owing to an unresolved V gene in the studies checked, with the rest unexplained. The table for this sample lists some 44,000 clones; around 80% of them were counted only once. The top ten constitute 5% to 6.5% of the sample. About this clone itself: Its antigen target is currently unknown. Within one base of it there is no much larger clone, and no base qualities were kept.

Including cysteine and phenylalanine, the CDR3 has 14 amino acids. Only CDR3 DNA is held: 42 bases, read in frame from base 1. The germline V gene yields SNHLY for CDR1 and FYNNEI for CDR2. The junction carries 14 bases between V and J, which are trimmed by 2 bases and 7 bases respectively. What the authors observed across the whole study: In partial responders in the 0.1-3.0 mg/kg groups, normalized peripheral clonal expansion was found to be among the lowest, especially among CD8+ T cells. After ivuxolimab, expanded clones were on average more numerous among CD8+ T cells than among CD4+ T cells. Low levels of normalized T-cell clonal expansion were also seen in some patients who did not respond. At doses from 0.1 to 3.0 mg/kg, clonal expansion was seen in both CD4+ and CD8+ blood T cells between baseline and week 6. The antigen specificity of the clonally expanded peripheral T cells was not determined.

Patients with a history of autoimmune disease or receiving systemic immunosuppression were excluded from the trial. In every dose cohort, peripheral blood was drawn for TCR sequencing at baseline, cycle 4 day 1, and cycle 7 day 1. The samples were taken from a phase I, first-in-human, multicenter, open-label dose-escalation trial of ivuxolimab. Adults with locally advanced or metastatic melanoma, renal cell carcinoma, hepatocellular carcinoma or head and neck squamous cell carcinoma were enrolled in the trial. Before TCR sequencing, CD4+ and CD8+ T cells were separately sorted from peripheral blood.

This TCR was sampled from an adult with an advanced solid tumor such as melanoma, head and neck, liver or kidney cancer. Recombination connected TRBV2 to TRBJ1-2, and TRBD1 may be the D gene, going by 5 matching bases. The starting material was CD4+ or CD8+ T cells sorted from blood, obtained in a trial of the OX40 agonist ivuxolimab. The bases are TGTGCCAGCAGTGAAACAGGACTGGCCCGTGGCTACACCTTC. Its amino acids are CASSETGLARGYTF.